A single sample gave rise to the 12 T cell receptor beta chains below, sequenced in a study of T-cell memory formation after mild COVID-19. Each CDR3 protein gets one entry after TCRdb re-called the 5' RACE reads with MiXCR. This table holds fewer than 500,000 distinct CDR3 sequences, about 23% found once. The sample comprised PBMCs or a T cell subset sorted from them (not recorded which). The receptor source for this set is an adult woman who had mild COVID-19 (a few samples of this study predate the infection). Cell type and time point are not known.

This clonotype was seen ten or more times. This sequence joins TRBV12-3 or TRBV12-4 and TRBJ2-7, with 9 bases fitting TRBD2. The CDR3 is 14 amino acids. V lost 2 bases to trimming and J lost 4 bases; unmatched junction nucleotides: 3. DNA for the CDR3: TGTGCCAGCAGTTTAAGGACTAGCGAGTACGAGCAGTACTTC. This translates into CASSLRTSEYEQYF.

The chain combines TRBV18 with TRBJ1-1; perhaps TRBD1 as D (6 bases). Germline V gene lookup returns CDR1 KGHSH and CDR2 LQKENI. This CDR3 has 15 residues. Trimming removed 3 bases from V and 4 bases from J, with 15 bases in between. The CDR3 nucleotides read TGTGCCAGCTCACCTACCGGGGGCGACGTCACTGAAGCTTTCTTT. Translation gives CASSPTGGDVTEAFF. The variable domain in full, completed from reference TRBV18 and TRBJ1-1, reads NAGVMQNPRHLVRRRGQEARLRCSPMKGHSHVYWYRQLPEEGLKFMVYLQKENIIDESGMPKERFSAEFPKEGPSILRIQQVVRGDSAAYFCASSPTGGDVTEAFFGQGTRLTVV.

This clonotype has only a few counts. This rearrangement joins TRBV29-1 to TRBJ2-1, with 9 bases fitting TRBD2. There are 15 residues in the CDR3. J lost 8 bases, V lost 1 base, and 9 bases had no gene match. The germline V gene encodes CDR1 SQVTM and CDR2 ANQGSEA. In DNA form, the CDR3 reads TGCAGCGTTGAAGCGGCTAGCGGGATAAGGGATGAGCAGTTCTTC. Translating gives CSVEAASGIRDEQFF.

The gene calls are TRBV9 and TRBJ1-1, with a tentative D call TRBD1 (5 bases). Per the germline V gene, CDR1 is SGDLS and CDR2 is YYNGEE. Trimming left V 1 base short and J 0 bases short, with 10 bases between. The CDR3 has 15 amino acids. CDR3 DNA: TGTGCCAGCAGCGTAAGACAGACTATGAACACTGAAGCTTTCTTT. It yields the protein CASSVRQTMNTEAFF.

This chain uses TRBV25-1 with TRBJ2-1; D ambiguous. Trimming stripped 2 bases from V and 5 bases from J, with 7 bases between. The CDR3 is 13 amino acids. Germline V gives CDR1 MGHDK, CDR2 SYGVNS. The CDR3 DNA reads TGTGCCAGCAGTGAAGCAGGTAACAATGAGCAGTTCTTC. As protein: CASSEAGNNEQFF.

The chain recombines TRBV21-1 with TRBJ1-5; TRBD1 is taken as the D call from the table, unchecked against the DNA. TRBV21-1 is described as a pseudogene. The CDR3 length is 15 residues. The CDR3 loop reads CASSDRTVSNQPQHF. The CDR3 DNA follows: TGTGCCAGCAGCGATAGGACAGTGAGCAATCAGCCCCAGCATTTT.

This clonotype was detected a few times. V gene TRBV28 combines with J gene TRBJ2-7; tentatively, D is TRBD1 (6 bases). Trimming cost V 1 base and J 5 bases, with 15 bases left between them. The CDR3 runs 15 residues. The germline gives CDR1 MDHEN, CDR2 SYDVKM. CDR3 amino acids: CASSLLAGDTNEQYF. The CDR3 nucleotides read TGTGCCAGCAGTTTATTGGCAGGGGATACGAACGAGCAGTACTTC.

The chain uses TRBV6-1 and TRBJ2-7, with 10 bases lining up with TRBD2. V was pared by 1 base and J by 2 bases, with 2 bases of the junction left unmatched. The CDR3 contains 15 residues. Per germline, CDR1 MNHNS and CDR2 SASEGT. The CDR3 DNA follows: TGTGCCAGCAGTGAAGGGACTAGCGGTGCCTACGAGCAGTACTTC. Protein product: CASSEGTSGAYEQYF.

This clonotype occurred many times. The DNA of the CDR3 is TGTGCCAGCAGCTTAGTTTATGAGCAGTTCTTC. Residues: CASSLVYEQFF. V is TRBV7-2 and J is TRBJ2-1; D is unresolved. Germline loops: CDR1 SGHTA, CDR2 FQGNSA. This CDR3 contains 11 residues. V shed 1 base and J shed 8 bases, with 3 bases lying between them.

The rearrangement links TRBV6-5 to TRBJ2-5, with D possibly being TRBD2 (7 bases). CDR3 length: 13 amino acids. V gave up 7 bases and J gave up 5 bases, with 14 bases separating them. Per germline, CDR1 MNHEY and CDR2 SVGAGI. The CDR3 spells CASTYREGETQYF. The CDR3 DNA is TGTGCCAGCACCTACAGGGAGGGGGAGACCCAGTACTTC.

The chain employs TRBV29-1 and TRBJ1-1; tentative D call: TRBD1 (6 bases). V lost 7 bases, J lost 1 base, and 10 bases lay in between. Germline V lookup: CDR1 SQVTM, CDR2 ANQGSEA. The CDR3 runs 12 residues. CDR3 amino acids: CSGDIGNTEAFF. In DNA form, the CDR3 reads TGCAGCGGGGACATAGGGAACACTGAAGCTTTCTTT.

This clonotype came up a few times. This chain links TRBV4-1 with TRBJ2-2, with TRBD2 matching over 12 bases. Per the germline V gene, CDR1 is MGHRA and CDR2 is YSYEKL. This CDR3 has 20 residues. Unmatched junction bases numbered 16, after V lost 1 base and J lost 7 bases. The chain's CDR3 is CASSQGAPTSGGHTGGELFF. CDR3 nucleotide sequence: TGCGCCAGCAGCCAAGGAGCCCCTACTAGCGGGGGGCATACGGGCGGGGAGCTGTTTTTT.